A selection of T cell receptor beta chains follows, all from one sample in a study of blood T cell repertoires in COVID-19. The table came from immunoSEQ multiplex PCR; TCRdb's copy has only in-frame clones and leaves some out. Of a few hundred thousand clones detected, 88% appear once; the ten largest clones hold roughly 3.9%. The source material was peripheral blood. The origin of the receptors is a man in his sixties who had recovered from COVID-19. Each CDR3 is given with its conserved first and last residue. The D gene is left open where the match is weak.

D gene,V gene,J gene,CDR3 protein,CDR3 DNA
TRBD2,TRBV4-1,TRBJ2-3,CASSQTSGPRTDTQYF,TGCGCCAGCAGCCAAACTAGCGGCCCCCGCACAGATACGCAGTATTTT
TRBD1,TRBV27,TRBJ1-6,CASSPRTGPYNSPLHF,TGTGCCAGCAGTCCAAGGACAGGGCCCTATAATTCACCCCTCCACTTT
.,TRBV19,TRBJ2-1,CASSMSVIYNEQFF,TGTGCCAGTAGTATGTCGGTCATCTACAATGAGCAGTTCTTC
TRBD1,TRBV29-1,TRBJ2-7,CSVEGGQSYEQYF,TGCAGCGTTGAAGGGGGACAGTCCTACGAGCAGTACTTC
.,TRBV5-4,TRBJ2-5,CASSPDSQTETQYF,TGTGCCAGCAGCCCGGACAGCCAGACGGAGACCCAGTACTTC
TRBD1,TRBV29-1,TRBJ1-3,CSVESGDSWGNTIYF,TGCAGCGTTGAAAGTGGGGACAGTTGGGGAAACACCATATATTTT
TRBD1,TRBV10-3,TRBJ1-5,CAISNTGGHQPQHF,TGTGCCATCAGTAATACAGGGGGCCATCAGCCCCAGCATTTT
.,TRBV7-6,TRBJ1-1,CASSSGGRTEAFF,.
.,TRBV3-1/TRBV3-2,TRBJ1-5,CASSQATGHQPQHF,TGTGCCAGCAGCCAAGCGACAGGACATCAGCCCCAGCATTTT
.,TRBV4-1,TRBJ1-2,CASSQGQATNYGYTF,TGCGCCAGCAGCCAAGGACAAGCTACTAACTATGGCTACACCTTC
TRBD1,TRBV28,TRBJ1-6,CASSLGLGQGGHSPLHF,TGTGCCAGCAGTTTAGGATTGGGACAGGGTGGACATTCACCCCTCCACTTT